These T cell receptor beta chains were read from a single sample in a study of CD8+ T cells in alopecia areata. Produced via immunoSEQ multiplex PCR; TCRdb's table is partial and in-frame only. Among roughly 130,000 clones listed, around 50% were seen once. The material was CD4+ T cells sorted from blood, obtained at week 0. Receptors originate from a human donor with alopecia areata. CDR3s leave out the opening cysteine and the closing phenylalanine or tryptophan. The D gene is left open where the match is weak.

CDR3aa,j_gene,v_gene,d_gene
ASGVGAPNQPQH,TRBJ1-5,TRBV6-5,-
ASSQPRGTGEQY,TRBJ2-7,TRBV6-5,-
ASSFTGLQLSGELF,TRBJ2-2,TRBV28,TRBD2
ASSDVGGRYNEQF,TRBJ2-1,TRBV2,TRBD2
ASAAAGGYNEQF,TRBJ2-1,TRBV5-1,TRBD2
ASRSRNPTDTQY,TRBJ2-3,TRBV28,-
ASSLSGRARGGREQF,TRBJ2-1,TRBV27,TRBD2
ASSLARTGESNQPQH,TRBJ1-5,TRBV19,TRBD1
ASGEGRGTDTQY,TRBJ2-3,TRBV2,TRBD2
ASSSDLSGDYGYT,TRBJ1-2,TRBV5-4,-
ASSESEEKLF,TRBJ1-4,TRBV2,-
ASSPGQGEESEQY,TRBJ2-7,TRBV9,TRBD1
ASSLNSYEQY,TRBJ2-7,TRBV13,-
ASSVDSRSNQPQH,TRBJ1-5,TRBV7-2,-
ASSSRGDGNTEAF,TRBJ1-1,TRBV7-9,TRBD1
ASSLQPPDSIRTYEQY,TRBJ2-7,TRBV5-1,-
ASSLEGQETQY,TRBJ2-5,TRBV5-4,-
ASSVSSGGSYEQY,TRBJ2-7,TRBV9,TRBD2
ASSLEGTRPQH,TRBJ1-5,TRBV5-5,-
ASWGKGEAYNEQF,TRBJ2-1,TRBV21-1,-
ASSFGWREGSEQY,TRBJ2-7,TRBV9,-
ASRQGYGHNEQF,TRBJ2-1,TRBV6-6,-
ASSETVNYGYT,TRBJ1-2,TRBV2,-
AWSVRLTGKNTGELF,TRBJ2-2,TRBV30,TRBD1
ASSHRSAGANVLT,TRBJ2-6,TRBV7-9,-
ASSRTRFVSYEQY,TRBJ2-7,TRBV7-2,-
ASSYLGQAGEKLF,TRBJ1-4,TRBV7-9,-
ASSPRSELD,TRBJ2-5,TRBV7-9,-
ASSFSRTGGSYNSPLH,TRBJ1-6,TRBV13,TRBD1
ASSSAQSGETQY,TRBJ2-5,TRBV5-4,-
ASGLAGQETQY,TRBJ2-5,TRBV7-3,TRBD2
ASSSYGPSNQPQH,TRBJ1-5,TRBV7-2,-
ASSSPAGVTEAF,TRBJ1-1,TRBV19,-
ASSWTGDVRTDTQY,TRBJ2-3,TRBV7-2,TRBD1
ASSRTGEGETQY,TRBJ2-5,TRBV6-5,TRBD1
SVGRRRGEQY,TRBJ2-7,TRBV29-1,-
ASSFWGEGRVAKNIQY,TRBJ2-4,TRBV11-2,-
ASSSTKGTGIYEQY,TRBJ2-7,TRBV27,TRBD1
SVADRGYGYT,TRBJ1-2,TRBV29-1,TRBD1
AWSAGSGLAGGGTQY,TRBJ2-3,TRBV30,TRBD2
AISEGQGWGEQY,TRBJ2-7,TRBV10-3,TRBD1
ASSQFYGRSSEQY,TRBJ2-7,TRBV4-3,TRBD2
ASSLGHSNNQPQH,TRBJ1-5,TRBV4-3,-
ASSSGGPRGFPEAF,TRBJ1-1,TRBV28,-
ASSEWGETQY,TRBJ2-5,TRBV5-1,-
ASSQGLTGGYGYT,TRBJ1-2,TRBV4-3,TRBD1
ASSSRDRGRVSGSYEQY,TRBJ2-7,TRBV13,TRBD1
SVLGQGLETQY,TRBJ2-5,TRBV29-1,-
ASTDLRDHQETQY,TRBJ2-5,TRBV6-5,-
ASSDGQGRTEAF,TRBJ1-1,TRBV25-1,TRBD1
ASSPYLEQF,TRBJ2-1,TRBV6-5,-
AWSPDRMKTDTQY,TRBJ2-3,TRBV30,-
ASSAPSYEQY,TRBJ2-7,TRBV7-2,-
ASSPILAGFDNEQF,TRBJ2-1,TRBV11-3,TRBD2
ASSPQGANYGYT,TRBJ1-2,TRBV4-3,-
ASSESSGVETQY,TRBJ2-5,TRBV2,TRBD2
ASRPPLSPSRTQY,TRBJ2-5,TRBV7-2,-
ASSLVSGWREAYNEQF,TRBJ2-1,TRBV5-1,TRBD2
ASTGETQY,TRBJ2-5,TRBV7-3,-